This record looks at one TCR beta chain sequence and its context. The sample comes from a study of control samples from healthy donors and cancer patients. From germline, CDR1 is MNHEY and CDR2 SVGEGT. V shed 2 bases and J shed 0 bases, with 11 bases lying between them. This CDR3 is built from 15 residues. Assay: immunoSEQ multiplex PCR; the TCRdb copy retains only in-frame clones and omits some. Of around 13,000 clones detected, 85% to 95% appear once; the ten largest clones hold approximately 15%. The sequenced sample consisted of PBMCs. The TCR originated in a man older than 75 with lung cancer. This sequence joins TRBV6-2 or TRBV6-3 and TRBJ2-7, with D possibly being TRBD2 (7 bases). The CDR3 DNA sequence: TGTGCCAGCAGTTACGGCGGGGGCGCCTCCTACGAGCAGTACTTC. Protein: CASSYGGGASYEQYF.